The entry below describes one T cell receptor (beta chain). The antigen is not known. Germline V gene sequence: CDR1 ENHRY, CDR2 SYGVKD. Trimming cost V 3 bases and J 0 bases, with 15 bases left between them. This CDR3 comprises 17 residues. The record originates from a study of T cells in localized non-small cell lung cancer. Study-wide results and caveats: Among blood samples, higher T cell density accompanied longer overall survival. Paired adjacent lung recovered a median approximately 57 of the top 100 tumor clones.

TCRdb keeps only in-frame clones here, not all; method: immunoSEQ multiplex PCR. Of 50,000 to 75,000 clones in the sample, over 85% were seen once. Sequencing was performed on peripheral blood, taken before any cancer treatment. V and J are TRBV10-3 and TRBJ2-1, with D tentatively TRBD2 (6 bases). The TCR was taken from a man aged 35 to 70 with stage I squamous cell lung carcinoma. CDR3: CAISEPGGSASYNEQFF. The DNA of the CDR3 is TGTGCCATCAGTGAACCAGGAGGGAGTGCCTCCTACAATGAGCAGTTCTTC.